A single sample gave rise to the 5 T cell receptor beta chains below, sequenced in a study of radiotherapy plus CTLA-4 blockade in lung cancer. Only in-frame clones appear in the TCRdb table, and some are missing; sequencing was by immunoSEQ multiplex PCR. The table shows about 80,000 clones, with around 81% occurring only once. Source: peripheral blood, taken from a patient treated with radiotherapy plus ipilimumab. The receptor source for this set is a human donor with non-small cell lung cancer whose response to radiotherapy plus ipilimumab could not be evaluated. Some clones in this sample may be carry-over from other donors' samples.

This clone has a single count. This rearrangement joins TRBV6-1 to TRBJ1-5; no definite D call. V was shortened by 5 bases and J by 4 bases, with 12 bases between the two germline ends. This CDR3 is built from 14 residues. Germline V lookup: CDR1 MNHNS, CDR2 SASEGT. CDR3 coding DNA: TGTGCCAGCAGTAGCGACCAGCCTAATCAGCCCCAGCATTTT. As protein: CASSSDQPNQPQHF.

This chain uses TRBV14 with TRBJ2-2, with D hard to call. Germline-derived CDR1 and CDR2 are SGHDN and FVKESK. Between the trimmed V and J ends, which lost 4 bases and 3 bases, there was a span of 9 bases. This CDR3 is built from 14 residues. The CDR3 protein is CASSLYRHTGELFF. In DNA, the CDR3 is TGTGCCAGCAGCCTATACAGACACACCGGGGAGCTGTTTTTT.

DNA of the CDR3: TGTGCCAGCAGCTTGGGAGACACCGGGGAGCTGTTTTTT. It specifies CASSLGDTGELFF. The rearrangement joins TRBV7-6 to TRBJ2-2, with D possibly matching TRBD2 (5 bases). The germline V gene encodes CDR1 SGHVS and CDR2 FNYEAQ. Trimming left V 3 bases short and J 3 bases short, with 5 bases between. CDR3 length: 13 residues. Filled out from reference TRBV7-6 and TRBJ2-2, the complete variable domain reads GAGVSQSPRYKVTKRGQDVALRCDPISGHVSLYWYRQALGQGPEFLTYFNYEAQQDKSGLPNDRFSAERPEGSISTLTIQRTEQRDSAMYRCASSLGDTGELFFGEGSRLTVL.

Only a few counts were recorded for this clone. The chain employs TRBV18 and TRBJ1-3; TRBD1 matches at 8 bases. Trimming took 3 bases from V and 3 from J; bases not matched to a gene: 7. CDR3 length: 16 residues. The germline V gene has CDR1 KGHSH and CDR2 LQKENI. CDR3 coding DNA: TGTGCCAGCTCACCGGCAGGGGGCGCAAGTGGAAACACCATATATTTT. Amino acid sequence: CASSPAGGASGNTIYF.

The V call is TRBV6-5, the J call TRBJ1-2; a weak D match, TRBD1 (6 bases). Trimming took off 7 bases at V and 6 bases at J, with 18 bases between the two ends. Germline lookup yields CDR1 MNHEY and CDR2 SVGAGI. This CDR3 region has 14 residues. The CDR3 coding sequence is TGTGCCAGCACCTTAACGGCCTCAGGGGATGGCTACACCTTC. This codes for CASTLTASGDGYTF.